These 2 T cell receptor beta chains came from one sample sequenced in a study of tumor-infiltrating lymphocytes in localized non-small cell lung cancer. The assay was immunoSEQ multiplex PCR, and TCRdb's table has in-frame clones only and misses some. The profile shows roughly 13,000 clones, over 80% of them singletons. Material: uninvolved lung tissue not adjacent to the tumor. The source of these receptors is a human donor with non-small cell lung cancer.

The chain combines TRBV7-3 with TRBJ2-2; D unclear. CDR3 size: 13 residues. CDR1 and CDR2 from the germline V gene are SGHTA and FQGTGA. V gave up 5 bases and J gave up 5 bases, with 9 bases separating them. CDR3 residues: CASSPYGTGELFF. CDR3 DNA: TGTGCCAGCAGCCCCTACGGGACCGGGGAGCTGTTTTTT.

This chain uses TRBV6-4 with TRBJ1-2; 11 nucleotides line up with TRBD1. J gave up 8 bases and V 6 bases, and 17 bases lay outside the gene matches. The CDR3 loop spans 17 amino acids. Per the germline V gene, CDR1 is MRHNA and CDR2 is SNTAGT. CDR3 in DNA: TGTGCCAGCAGCCCCGGGACAGGGGGGACCCTTGAGAGGGGCTACACCTTC. This gives the protein CASSPGTGGTLERGYTF.